The 17 T cell receptor beta chains listed next were all sequenced from one sample in a study of T cell responses to AZD1222 COVID-19 vaccine. Libraries were prepared by immunoSEQ multiplex PCR; TCRdb keeps only in-frame clonotypes and omits some of them. The sample shows 130,000 to 150,000 clones, around nine tenths of them seen only once. The sample was peripheral blood, taken on day 0 of AZD1222 vaccination. These receptors were collected from an adult in good health.

The V and J genes are TRBV29-1 and TRBJ2-1; D not resolved. The germline V gene encodes CDR1 SQVTM and CDR2 ANQGSEA. This CDR3 is 14 amino acids long. V lost 6 bases to trimming and J lost 0 bases, with 12 bases between them. The CDR3 loop reads CSVAKDGSYNEQFF. As DNA, the CDR3 is TGCAGCGTCGCAAAGGACGGCTCCTACAATGAGCAGTTCTTC.

The V call is TRBV5-1, the J call TRBJ2-5, with 9 bases aligning to TRBD1. The CDR3 length is 14 residues. Unmatched junction bases numbered 0, after V lost 2 bases and J lost 1 base. Per germline, CDR1 SGHRS and CDR2 YFSETQ. The CDR3 reads CASSLQGAQETQYF. CDR3 nucleotide sequence: TGCGCCAGCAGCTTACAGGGGGCCCAAGAGACCCAGTACTTC. The variable domain in full, completed from reference TRBV5-1 and TRBJ2-5, reads KAGVTQTPRYLIKTRGQQVTLSCSPISGHRSVSWYQQTPGQGLQFLFEYFSETQRNKGNFPGRFSGRQFSNSRSEMNVSTLELGDSALYLCASSLQGAQETQYFGPGTRLLVL.

The chain joins TRBV7-2 to TRBJ2-2; D is unresolved. CDR3 size: 15 residues. Deletions cut 2 bases from V and 1 base from J, with 8 bases between. Germline assignment: CDR1 SGHTA and CDR2 FQGNSA. The CDR3 DNA sequence: TGTGCCAGCAGCTTACGAGGTTTGAACACCGGGGAGCTGTTTTTT. Translated: CASSLRGLNTGELFF.

The genes are TRBV5-8 and TRBJ1-2, with D unresolved. This CDR3 comprises 13 residues. Germline assignment: CDR1 SGHTS and CDR2 YDEGEE. Trimming removed 0 bases at V and 1 base at J, with 4 bases between. The CDR3 nucleotides read TGTGCCAGCAGCTTGGGGTTTAACTATGGCTACACCTTC. Protein product: CASSLGFNYGYTF.

The chain has TRBV11-3 and TRBJ2-2; the D is unclear. Trimming shortened V by 5 bases and J by 6 bases, and 4 bases separated the two germline ends. The CDR3 extends over 11 amino acids. The germline CDR1 and CDR2 sequences are SGHNT and YENEEA. In DNA, the CDR3 is TGTGCCAGCAGCACGGCCGGGGAGCTGTTTTTT. Translated: CASSTAGELFF.

This chain links TRBV5-4 with TRBJ1-2; a weak D match, TRBD1 (6 bases). V shed 3 bases and J shed 0 bases, with 21 bases lying between them. Germline CDR1 and CDR2: SGHNT and YYREEE (reference sequence). CDR3 length equals 18 residues. As DNA, the CDR3 is TGTGCCAGCAGCTCCAGAGCCCGACAGGTACAAACTAACTATGGCTACACCTTC. Translation: CASSSRARQVQTNYGYTF.

Comment on this clone: Germline is not matched at one junction end, which may reflect a read error. The chain couples TRBV6-5 to TRBJ1-5; 7 positions agree with TRBD1. In germline, CDR1 is MNHEY, CDR2 SVGAGI. The CDR3 sequence is 14 residues long. The CDR3 sequence: CATSLTGVGRAQHF. CDR3 sequence (DNA): TGTGCCACCAGTCTAACAGGGGTCGGTAGGGCCCAGCATTTT.

CDR3 coding DNA: TGTGCCAGCTCACCCCAGACAGGGGACTACGAGCAGTACTTC. This sequence encodes CASSPQTGDYEQYF. V is TRBV18 and J is TRBJ2-7; 8 nucleotides match TRBD1. Unmatched junction bases numbered 4, after V lost 3 bases and J lost 3 bases. Germline values: CDR1 KGHSH, CDR2 LQKENI. CDR3 size: 14 residues.

This chain connects TRBV7-2 to TRBJ1-1, with D tentatively TRBD1 (6 bases). Trimming stripped 1 base from V and 4 bases from J, with 13 bases between. The CDR3 consists of 15 residues. The germline V gene encodes CDR1 SGHTA and CDR2 FQGNSA. This chain's CDR3 is CASSLDPWGATEAFF. As DNA, the CDR3 is TGTGCCAGCAGCTTAGACCCTTGGGGGGCCACTGAAGCTTTCTTT.

The V gene is TRBV7-9, the J gene TRBJ1-6; D is unresolved. The germline CDR1 and CDR2 sequences are SEHNR and FQNEAQ (reference sequence). V shed 5 bases and J shed 9 bases, with 14 bases lying between them. This CDR3 is 14 amino acids long. CDR3 sequence: CASSPNTGSSPLHF. CDR3 coding DNA: TGTGCCAGCAGCCCCAATACGGGGAGTTCACCCCTCCACTTT.

The chain links TRBV3-1 (or the pseudogene TRBV3-2) to TRBJ2-2; D is perhaps TRBD1 or TRBD2 (5 bases each). Trimming removed 1 base from V and 6 bases from J, with 9 bases in between. Germline V gene data show CDR1 as LGHDT and CDR2 as YNNKEL (reference sequence). The CDR3 consists of 14 residues. Here the CDR3 reads CASSQGGGPGELFF. The CDR3 DNA follows: TGTGCCAGCAGCCAAGGTGGGGGTCCCGGGGAGCTGTTTTTT.

CDR3 sequence reads: CASSASGVRIGELFF. CDR3 DNA: TGCGCCAGCAGCGCGTCAGGGGTTCGGATCGGGGAGCTGTTTTTT. The rearrangement joins TRBV5-1 to TRBJ2-2; possibly TRBD1 for D (6 bases). This CDR3 has 15 residues. V was pared by 4 bases and J by 7 bases, with 17 bases between. The germline V gene has CDR1 SGHRS and CDR2 YFSETQ.

This chain connects TRBV20-1 to TRBJ1-3; no clear D gene. Germline values: CDR1 DFQATT, CDR2 SNEGSKA (reference sequence). The CDR3 runs to 11 residues. The V gene lost 7 bases and the J gene lost 0 bases, with 4 bases spanning the gap. CDR3 protein: CSVGSGNTIYF. DNA for the CDR3: TGCAGTGTGGGCTCTGGAAACACCATATATTTT.

V and J are TRBV2 and TRBJ1-1, with D unresolved. The CDR3 spans 14 residues. The V and J ends lost 2 bases and 2 bases respectively, with 9 bases between them. Germline V gives CDR1 SNHLY, CDR2 FYNNEI. The CDR3 is CASSELGFNTEAFF. The CDR3 DNA sequence: TGTGCCAGCAGTGAACTAGGGTTCAACACTGAAGCTTTCTTT.

CDR3 amino acids: CASSIPPGLGSGANVLTF. CDR3 sequence (DNA): TGTGCCAGTAGTATACCCCCGGGGCTGGGCTCTGGGGCCAACGTCCTGACTTTC. The rearrangement links TRBV19 to TRBJ2-6, with D possibly being TRBD1 or TRBD2 (5 bases each). Deletions cut 2 bases from V and 0 bases from J, with 14 bases between. The CDR3 loop spans 18 amino acids. Germline CDR1 LNHDA, CDR2 SQIVND (reference sequence).

Only a few counts were recorded for this clone. The gene calls are TRBV25-1 and TRBJ2-7; unclear D gene. Germline values: CDR1 MGHDK, CDR2 SYGVNS. The CDR3 contains 11 residues. V lost 6 bases and J 4 bases, leaving 7 bases between the germline ends. For the CDR3, the DNA is TGTGCCAGCAGAGAAATTTACGAGCAGTACTTC. Amino acids: CASREIYEQYF.

The chain combines TRBV4-3 with TRBJ1-5; TRBD1 is a possible D gene (5 bases). V lost 3 bases and J lost 2, with 11 bases in between. CDR1 LGHNA and CDR2 YSLEER come from the germline V gene. The CDR3 sequence is 15 residues long. CDR3 sequence (DNA): TGCGCCAGCAGCCAGGTTTTGGGGCGCAATCAGCCCCAGCATTTT. Translating it yields CASSQVLGRNQPQHF.